The sequence of this T cell receptor (beta chain) was determined in a study of vaccination and CD4 T cells after COVID-19. Study-wide findings and caveats: Median numbers of SARS-CoV-2-reactive clonotypes increased from 21 to 38 (not a significant change).

This CDR3 contains 16 residues. V trimming: 1 base; J trimming: 0 bases; junction bases outside the gene matches: 5. From germline, CDR1 is DFQATT and CDR2 SNEGSKA (reference sequence). A word on this clonotype: Its antigen is as yet unknown.

Time point specified: late sampling 161 to 241 days after vaccination in a few convalescent patients. As to treatment: 10-day PBMC culture with coronavirus spike peptide pools or control peptides (ViraFEST assay). An Oncomine TCR Beta short-read assay was used to sequence the DNA from cultured CD4+ T cells. MiXCR was run by TCRdb on the PCR reads, yielding one entry per CDR3 protein. The sample lists 25,000 to 30,000 distinct CDR3 sequences, roughly 34% occurring once. The sequenced sample was CD4+ T cells from blood, cultured in vitro, obtained about 7 months after SARS-CoV-2 vaccination. The chain has TRBV20-1 and TRBJ2-3, with 9 bases that match TRBD2. The origin of this receptor is a human donor who had recovered from COVID-19. This chain's CDR3 is CSARGAGGSSTDTQYF. CDR3 coding DNA: TGCAGTGCTAGAGGAGCGGGAGGCTCTAGCACAGATACGCAGTATTTT.